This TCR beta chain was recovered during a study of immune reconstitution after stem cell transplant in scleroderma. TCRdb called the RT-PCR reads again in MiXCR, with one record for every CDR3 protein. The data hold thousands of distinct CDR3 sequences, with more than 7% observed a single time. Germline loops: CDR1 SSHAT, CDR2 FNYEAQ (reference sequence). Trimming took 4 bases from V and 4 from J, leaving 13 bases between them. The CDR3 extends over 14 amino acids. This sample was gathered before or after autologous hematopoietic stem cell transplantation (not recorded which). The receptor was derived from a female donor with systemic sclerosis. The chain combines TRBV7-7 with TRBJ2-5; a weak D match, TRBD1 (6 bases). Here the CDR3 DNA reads TGTGCCAGCAGCTCAACACAGGGTAGAGAGACCCAGTACTTC. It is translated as CASSSTQGRETQYF.